This T cell receptor (beta chain) is from a study of cytomegalovirus exposure and HLA in healthy donors. CDR3 length: 14 residues. Germline lookup yields CDR1 MNHNS and CDR2 SASEGT. Turning to this clone: Its matching antigen is unknown. One end of the junction varies from germline; a read error may be responsible.

Use of 60 Vbeta and 13 Jbeta primers characterized the PCR. Original methodology: A later analysis tallied 65 million to 85 million unique TCR beta chains, 10 million to 12 million of them shared. Produced via immunoSEQ multiplex PCR; TCRdb's table is partial and in-frame only. Clone size and V and J calls were adopted from that table, with D and trimming inferred from the DNA. Of 90,000 to 120,000 clones in the sample, 50% to 65% were seen once. Broader study findings: An analysis was carried out at a later point. It showed that HLA-associated TCR beta chains were more clonally expanded than equally common non-associated chains. Accounts indicate the classifier identified cytomegalovirus status with strong specificity and sensitivity. It was reported that TCR beta sequences correctly inferred the HLA-A and HLA-B alleles for most subjects.

The TCR originated in a man in his thirties or forties in good health and CMV-seropositive. The chain has TRBV6-1 and TRBJ2-4; 7 positions agree with TRBD1. The specimen was PBMCs. As DNA, the CDR3 is TGTGCCAGCAGCCTAGACAGGGCCAATAACATTCAGTACTTC. This gives the protein CASSLDRANNIQYF.